This TCR beta chain was documented in a study of metastatic and nonmetastatic thyroid tumors. Study overall: Comparative analysis of repertoires was undertaken across blood and tumor or nodule tissue obtained from malignant and benign thyroid patients.

Study-level results: Across blood and tumor, TCR beta diversity in malignant thyroid tumors was reportedly significantly higher than in benign nodules.

In the source study's methods: Between-group CDR3 differences, defined by clinicopathological status, yielded a distant-metastasis classifier for papillary thyroid cancer. TCRdb reanalyzed the PCR reads with MiXCR. TCRdb's processing, not the study's, gives the V and J calls here. In the table there are 20,000 to 25,000 clones, approximately 19% of which are singletons. V was clipped by 2 bases and J by 6 bases; unmatched bases: 4. CDR1 is SGDLS and CDR2 is YYNGEE in the germline V gene. The length of the CDR3 is 14 residues. This clone was seen repeatedly, ten times or more. The antigen is unknown. Every patient underwent thyroid surgery untreated.

The V and J genes are TRBV9 and TRBJ1-2; 10 positions match TRBD1. The source is a male donor with papillary thyroid cancer or a benign thyroid nodule (not recorded which). Some clones in this sample may be carry-over from other donors' samples. Sequenced: blood. CDR3 residues: CASSVTTGGHGYTF. The CDR3 DNA reads TGTGCCAGCAGCGTGACGACAGGGGGCCATGGCTACACCTTC.